The 4 T cell receptor beta chains below come from one sample, sequenced in a study of breast tumors, draining lymph nodes, adjacent tissues. MiXCR, applied by TCRdb to the multiplex PCR reads, yields one record per CDR3 protein. This table has some 14,000 distinct CDR3 sequences, 62% appearing once. Sequencing used tumor-adjacent breast tissue. Source of these receptors: a female donor with breast cancer. Some clones in this sample may be carry-over from other donors' samples.

This clonotype was seen ten or more times. The chain carries TRBV6-5 and TRBJ1-5; D unclear. Per the germline V gene, CDR1 is MNHEY and CDR2 is SVGAGI. The germline V and J ends were trimmed by 2 bases and 5 bases, with 10 bases remaining between them. This CDR3 region has 14 residues. DNA of the CDR3: TGTGCCAGCAGTTACAGTGGTGCTCATCAGCCCCAGCATTTT. Its translation is CASSYSGAHQPQHF.

This clonotype was picked up many times. The CDR3: CASSSPGPGANIQYF. In DNA, the CDR3 is TGTGCCAGCAGCTCCCCGGGACCGGGGGCAAACATTCAGTACTTC. This chain joins TRBV5-4 and TRBJ2-4, with D possibly called TRBD1 or TRBD2 (6 bases each). The CDR3 length is 15 residues. CDR1 is SGHNT, CDR2 YYREEE, per germline (reference sequence). V shed 3 bases and J shed 6 bases, with 16 bases lying between them.

This clonotype showed up many times. The gene calls are TRBV19 and TRBJ1-4; D gene ambiguous. V was trimmed by 2 bases and J by 5 bases, leaving 6 bases between them. The V gene's germline CDR1 is LNHDA and CDR2 SQIVND (reference sequence). The CDR3 spans 13 residues. The chain's CDR3 is CASSIQRNEKLFF. DNA for the CDR3: TGTGCCAGTAGTATACAGAGAAATGAAAAACTGTTTTTT.

This clonotype was recorded a few times. The junction departs from the called germline gene at one end, perhaps through a read error. This chain joins TRBV9 and TRBJ1-5, with D tentatively TRBD1 (5 bases). The CDR3 runs to 15 residues. The germline gives CDR1 SGDLS, CDR2 YYNGEE. The CDR3: CASSAGQAINQPPHF. CDR3 bases: TGTGCCAGCAGCGCGGGGCAGGCGATCAATCAGCCCCCGCATTTT.